This is a list of T cell receptor beta chains from one sample in a study of response to subunit inactivated influenza vaccine. TCRdb re-derived calls from the RT-PCR reads in MiXCR, one entry per CDR3 protein. The repertoire has about 780,000 distinct CDR3 sequences, 15% to 20% of them found once; the top ten carry roughly 11%. The source was PBMCs from blood, collected more than 4 days after vaccination. The receptors originated from a man aged 45-65 years who received an inactivated influenza vaccine. The CDR3 runs from the conserved cysteine through the conserved F or W. D genes are given only for firm matches. Size is omitted from some rows. Given values are once, few, many or a class for expanded clones.

J | size | D | V | DNA | CDR3
TRBJ1-1 | . | . | TRBV10-3 | TGTGCCATCAGTGATGTGTTCGGGGGGTCCACTGAAGCTTTCTTT | CAISDVFGGSTEAFF
TRBJ1-3 | few | . | TRBV20-1 | TGCAGTGCCCGTCGGATGGGAAACACCATATATTTT | CSARRMGNTIYF
TRBJ1-1 | many | . | TRBV5-1 | TGCGCCAGCAGCTTGGCGAACACTGAAGCTTTCTTT | CASSLANTEAFF
TRBJ2-7 | few | . | TRBV5-1 | TGCGCCAGCAGCTTGAATCCCCGACAGACCTCCTACGAGCAGTACTTC | CASSLNPRQTSYEQYF
TRBJ2-2 | many | TRBD1 | TRBV6-5 | TGTGCCAGCAGTTACTCAGGGGGCGGCACCGGGGAGCTGTTTTTT | CASSYSGGGTGELFF
TRBJ2-3 | . | . | TRBV4-3 | TGCGCCAGCAGCCAAGATTACGGACTCAGCACAGATACGCAGTATTTT | CASSQDYGLSTDTQYF
TRBJ1-3 | few | . | TRBV9 | TGTGCCAGCAGCGCCACGACCGTACCCTCTGGAAACACCATATATTTT | CASSATTVPSGNTIYF
TRBJ1-2 | . | . | TRBV29-1 | TGCAGCGTTGGGGGCGGGGGATTCGGCTACACCTTC | CSVGGGGFGYTF
TRBJ2-1 | . | . | TRBV20-1 | TGCAGTGCAAGACTTGGGTTCCGTGAGCAGTTCTTC | CSARLGFREQFF
TRBJ2-7 | many | TRBD2 | TRBV7-9 | TGTGCCAGCAGCTTAGTATTGGGGACTAGCGGAACCTACGAGCAGTACTTC | CASSLVLGTSGTYEQYF
TRBJ1-6 | . | TRBD1 | TRBV7-9 | TGTGCCACCATGACAGGGAGCTCCTATAATTCACCCCTCCACTTT | CATMTGSSYNSPLHF
TRBJ1-4 | few | . | TRBV4-3 | TGCGCCAGCAGCCAAGTGGGACGGGGGAATGAAAAACTGTTTTTT | CASSQVGRGNEKLFF
TRBJ2-3 | few | TRBD2 | TRBV20-1 | TGCAGTGCTAGTGGAGCTAGCGGGAGTTTAGATACGCAGTATTTT | CSASGASGSLDTQYF
TRBJ2-7 | . | TRBD1 | TRBV11-2 | TGTGCCAGCAGCTTAGTGACAGGGGGCGGGTACGAGCAGTACTTC | CASSLVTGGGYEQYF
TRBJ2-7 | . | . | TRBV5-6 | TGTGCCAGCAGCATTGGGTACAGCGAGCAGTACTTC | CASSIGYSEQYF
TRBJ2-3 | many | TRBD2 | TRBV12-3/TRBV12-4 | TGTGCCAGCAGTCCAGCGGGGGGGCGAACAGATACGCAGTATTTT | CASSPAGGRTDTQYF
TRBJ2-7 | few | . | TRBV30 | TGTGCCTGGAGTGCCCCGGGACCGACCTACGAGCAGTACTTC | CAWSAPGPTYEQYF
TRBJ1-4 | many | . | TRBV20-1 | TGCAGTGCTAGAGAGGTTCTCAATAATGAAAAACTGTTTTTT | CSAREVLNNEKLFF
TRBJ2-5 | few | . | TRBV7-2 | TGTGCCAGCAGCCCCTCAGGGTATTGGGAGACCCAGTACTTC | CASSPSGYWETQYF
TRBJ2-1 | . | . | TRBV4-3 | TGCGCCAGCAGCCAAGACATGGGAGACACCTACAATGAGCAGTTCTTC | CASSQDMGDTYNEQFF
TRBJ2-2 | once | . | TRBV6-5 | TGTGCCAGCGTTGCTCTTGTGAACACCGGGGAGCTGTTTTTT | CASVALVNTGELFF
TRBJ2-3 | . | . | TRBV7-2 | TGTGCCAGCAGACGGAAAACCACAGATACGCAGTATTTT | CASRRKTTDTQYF
TRBJ2-1 | . | TRBD1 | TRBV20-1 | TGCAGTGCTAGAGATACGGGACAGGGCCCGTTCTTC | CSARDTGQGPFF
TRBJ2-3 | many | . | TRBV24-1 | TGTGCCACCAGTGAATTCTCGGACAGGGACTACACAGATACGCAGTATTTT | CATSEFSDRDYTDTQYF
TRBJ2-7 | . | TRBD1 | TRBV29-1 | TGCAGCGTTGATATACGGACAGGGGGCTACGAGCAGTACTTC | CSVDIRTGGYEQYF
TRBJ2-1 | many | . | TRBV20-1 | TGCAGTGCCAGCCTCAATGAGCAGTTCTTC | CSASLNEQFF
TRBJ1-1 | few | . | TRBV12-3/TRBV12-4 | TGTGCCAGCAGTTCGGACAACACTGAAGCTTTCTTT | CASSSDNTEAFF
TRBJ2-2 | few | TRBD1 | TRBV25-1 | TGTGCCAGCAAGAAGGCGGGACAGGCAAACACCGGGGAGCTGTTTTTT | CASKKAGQANTGELFF
TRBJ2-5 | few | TRBD1 | TRBV4-1 | TGCGCCAGCAGCCAAGACCTACCACAAGTTTCCTGGGGCGGGACAGGTCAAGAGACCCAGTACTTC | CASSQDLPQVSWGGTGQETQYF
TRBJ2-1 | . | TRBD2 | TRBV28 | TGTGCCAGCGAGACCCCTAGCGGGACTAATGAGCAGTTCTTC | CASETPSGTNEQFF
TRBJ2-2 | few | . | TRBV7-3 | TGTGCCAGCAGCTTAAAGGGCTCTGTGAACACCGGGGAGCTGTTTTTT | CASSLKGSVNTGELFF
TRBJ2-1 | . | TRBD2 | TRBV5-1 | TGCGCCAGCAGCTTGGGTGTTATTTATACGGCGGGAGCAGACAATGAGCAGTTCTTC | CASSLGVIYTAGADNEQFF
TRBJ2-5 | . | TRBD1 | TRBV6-5 | TGTGCCAGCAGTTTCACCGGGACAGGGGGCTCGCGGACCCAGTACTTC | CASSFTGTGGSRTQYF
TRBJ2-3 | . | TRBD2 | TRBV20-1 | TGCAGTGCTAGGGTTATAGCGGGAGGAGCCACAGATACGCAGTATTTT | CSARVIAGGATDTQYF
TRBJ2-7 | few | TRBD2 | TRBV2 | TGTGCCAGCAGTCCAAGGGCGGGAGGGCCCGACGAGCAGTACTTC | CASSPRAGGPDEQYF
TRBJ1-2 | . | . | TRBV7-9 | TGTGCCAGCAGCTCTGGGAAGGGGTCCTATGGCTACACCTTC | CASSSGKGSYGYTF
TRBJ2-5 | few | TRBD2 | TRBV11-2 | TGTGCCAGCAGCCAGGCGGGGGGACAAGAGACCCAGTACTTC | CASSQAGGQETQYF
TRBJ1-2 | . | . | TRBV12-3/TRBV12-4 | TGTGCCAGCAGTTTGTCGGGGACGGCTCGGAAGGGCTACACCTTC | CASSLSGTARKGYTF
TRBJ2-5 | many | . | TRBV10-3 | TGTGCCATCAGTGCGGGGCAGGACCAAGAGACCCAGTACTTC | CAISAGQDQETQYF
TRBJ2-7 | few | TRBD2 | TRBV13 | TGTGCCAGCAGACCCCGTCTAGCGGGAGGAACCTACGAGCAGTACTTC | CASRPRLAGGTYEQYF
TRBJ2-2 | few | . | TRBV7-2 | TGTGCCAGCAGCTTAGAGGGGCTTATTAACACCGGGGAGCTGTTTTTT | CASSLEGLINTGELFF
TRBJ2-1 | many | . | TRBV15 | TGTGCCACCAGCACTCGTTGGGGGGGGGCCTTGTCCTACAATGAGCAGTTCTTC | CATSTRWGGALSYNEQFF
TRBJ2-1 | . | . | TRBV14 | TGTGCCAGCGGAGACGCGTGGGAGCAGTTCTTC | CASGDAWEQFF
TRBJ2-4 | . | TRBD2 | TRBV20-1 | TGCAGTGCCCAAGCGGGAGGAGCCAAAAACATTCAGTACTTC | CSAQAGGAKNIQYF
TRBJ1-1 | . | . | TRBV19 | TGTGCCAGTAGTACCGGTGGGGGGCTGTACACTGAAGCTTTCTTT | CASSTGGGLYTEAFF
TRBJ2-1 | few | TRBD2 | TRBV7-2 | TGTGCCAGCAGCGCCGGGGGGGGGCTCGAGCAGTTCTTC | CASSAGGGLEQFF